This T cell receptor (beta chain) was sequenced during a study of T cells in Graves' hyperthyroidism and ophthalmopathy. Across the whole study: Peripheral blood was obtained at initial diagnosis, preceding any treatment.

As to this clonotype: The antigen remains unidentified.

Overall study findings and caveats: The blood repertoire included most of the expanded thyroid clonotypes above 0.001. Researchers report that a 13 V-J model separated ophthalmopathy from stable hyperthyroidism.

Duration under 3 months, a NOSPECS grade of at least 4, and a Clinical Activity Score of at least 3 characterized the ophthalmopathy patients. Researchers took RNA transcripts and amplified the TCR beta CDR3 regions from them. The HTBI primer set served for first-round RT-PCR of the TCR CDR3. Via MiXCR, TCRdb re-called the multiplex PCR reads, giving one row per CDR3 protein. The sample includes hundreds of thousands of distinct CDR3 sequences, 20% to 25% of them seen just once. The material sequenced was blood. The receptor was isolated from a man aged 30 to 45 with Graves' ophthalmopathy.

In nucleotides, the CDR3 is TGTGCCTCCCGAGGAGGCAGGGGAGGTGGCTACACCTTC. It codes for CASRGGRGGGYTF. The rearrangement joins TRBV7-2 to TRBJ1-2; a possible D gene is TRBD1 (6 bases). Per germline, CDR1 SGHTA and CDR2 FQGNSA. This CDR3 spans 13 amino acids. Trimming took 11 bases from V and 7 from J, leaving 20 bases between them.